Each of the 19 T cell receptor beta chains below was sequenced from the same sample in a study of T cells in Graves' hyperthyroidism and ophthalmopathy. TCR beta CDR3 regions were amplified from RNA transcripts. With the HTBI primer set, the TCR CDR3 went through a first round of RT-PCR. Via MiXCR, TCRdb re-called the multiplex PCR reads, giving one row per CDR3 protein. The sample records a few hundred thousand distinct CDR3 sequences, roughly 15% being singletons. Sequenced material: blood. These receptors were collected from a woman aged 40 to 49 with Graves' hyperthyroidism that later progressed to Graves' ophthalmopathy.

The rearrangement links TRBV11-2 to TRBJ2-5; 10 nucleotides align to TRBD2. The CDR3 sequence is 15 residues long. The V segment lost 5 bases and the J segment 5 bases; nucleotides outside the gene matches: 8. Germline CDR1 and CDR2: SGHAT and FQNNGV. CDR3 residues: CASSPSGRSYETQYF. In DNA form, the CDR3 reads TGTGCCAGCAGCCCTAGCGGGAGAAGCTATGAGACCCAGTACTTC.

This clonotype has ten or more counts. J is TRBJ2-3 and V is TRBV7-3, with 8 bases lining up with TRBD2. The CDR3 sequence is 15 residues long. Germline-derived CDR1 and CDR2 are SGHTA and FQGTGA. V lost 3 bases and J lost 2; bases outside the gene matches: 4. Here the CDR3 DNA reads TGTGCCAGCAGCTTGACTAGCGCAATCACAGATACGCAGTATTTT. Translating gives CASSLTSAITDTQYF. Full variable domain (rest looked up from reference TRBV7-3 and TRBJ2-3): GAGVSQTPSNKVTEKGKYVELRCDPISGHTALYWYRQSLGQGPEFLIYFQGTGAADDSGLPNDRFFAVRPEGSVSTLKIQRTERGDSAVYLCASSLTSAITDTQYFGPGTRLTVL.

This clonotype has only a few counts. The genes are TRBV5-1 and TRBJ2-4; the match to TRBD2 covers 12 bases. J was trimmed by 1 base and V by 5 bases; bases with no gene match: 7. This CDR3 is 17 amino acids long. The germline V gene encodes CDR1 SGHRS and CDR2 YFSETQ. The CDR3: CASRSGLAGMAKNIQYF. Here the CDR3 DNA reads TGCGCCAGCAGGTCTGGACTAGCGGGAATGGCCAAAAACATTCAGTACTTC. The entire variable domain, with the rest obtained from reference TRBV5-1 and TRBJ2-4, is as follows: KAGVTQTPRYLIKTRGQQVTLSCSPISGHRSVSWYQQTPGQGLQFLFEYFSETQRNKGNFPGRFSGRQFSNSRSEMNVSTLELGDSALYLCASRSGLAGMAKNIQYFGAGTRLSVL.

V and J are TRBV4-1 and TRBJ2-7, with TRBD1 matching 8 bases. The CDR3 spans 15 residues. CDR1 and CDR2 from the germline V gene are MGHRA and YSYEKL. The junction had 10 bases not matched to a gene; V was cut back by 3 bases and J by 6 bases. The CDR3 sequence is CASSQQTGVSREQYF. The CDR3 DNA is TGCGCCAGCAGCCAGCAGACAGGGGTTAGCCGCGAGCAGTACTTC.

The chain joins TRBV6-5 to TRBJ2-7, with a tentative D call TRBD1 (6 bases). The V gene's germline CDR1 is MNHEY and CDR2 SVGAGI. The CDR3 consists of 16 residues. V shed 0 bases and J shed 3 bases, with 15 bases lying between them. Written as DNA, the CDR3 is TGTGCCAGCAGTTACTCGGGGGCAGCCTTAGGCTACGAGCAGTACTTC. It yields the protein CASSYSGAALGYEQYF.

This clonotype was picked up many times. The chain joins TRBV5-1 to TRBJ1-1; 8 positions match TRBD1. Trimming took 4 bases from V and 1 from J; bases not matched to a gene: 9. The CDR3 has 16 residues. The germline V gene encodes CDR1 SGHRS and CDR2 YFSETQ. CDR3 bases: TGCGCCAGCAGCCCCGGACAGGGCAGGGCGAACACTGAAGCTTTCTTT. Amino acid sequence: CASSPGQGRANTEAFF.

This clonotype has a count of ten or more. This chain connects TRBV24-1 to TRBJ2-3; maybe TRBD1 (6 bases). The CDR3 is 15 residues long. From germline, CDR1 is KGHDR and CDR2 SFDVKD. V lost 3 bases and J lost 6, with 15 bases in between. CDR3 amino acids: CATSDQGTRQDTQYF. CDR3 nucleotide sequence: TGTGCCACCAGTGATCAGGGGACACGCCAGGATACGCAGTATTTT.

This clonotype was recorded a few times. The V gene is TRBV9, the J gene TRBJ2-7; perhaps TRBD2 as D (6 bases). This CDR3 has 16 amino acids. Germline CDR1 reads SGDLS; CDR2 reads YYNGEE. V dropped 0 bases and J dropped 0 bases, with 13 bases sitting between them. CDR3 coding DNA: TGTGCCAGCAGCGTAGGGGATAGCGGCGACTCCTACGAGCAGTACTTC. Its translation is CASSVGDSGDSYEQYF.

This clonotype was recorded at least ten times. The J gene is TRBJ1-6, the V gene TRBV6-1, with D maybe TRBD1 (5 bases). The CDR3 consists of 15 residues. Germline-derived CDR1 and CDR2 are MNHNS and SASEGT. The germline V and J ends were trimmed by 2 bases and 7 bases, with 12 bases remaining between them. The CDR3 bases are TGTGCCAGCAGTGAAAGGAAGGGGTTAAATTCACCCCTCCACTTT. This translates into CASSERKGLNSPLHF.

The sample holds many counts of this clonotype. The chain combines TRBV6-5 with TRBJ2-7; D not resolved. The V end lost 0 bases, the J end lost 0 bases, and 9 bases lay between the germline ends. This CDR3 region has 15 residues. The germline CDR1 and CDR2 sequences are MNHEY and SVGAGI. This CDR3 is CASSYSPKSSYEQYF. The CDR3 region has the DNA TGTGCCAGCAGTTACTCACCCAAGAGCTCCTACGAGCAGTACTTC.

In its sample, this clonotype was seen many times. The V and J genes are TRBV28 and TRBJ1-3; 7 bases match TRBD1. V lost 1 base and J lost 7; bases outside the gene matches: 7. The CDR3 extends over 15 amino acids. CDR1 and CDR2 from the germline V gene are MDHEN and SYDVKM. The chain's CDR3 is CASSLLPRTGNTIYF. CDR3 nucleotide sequence: TGTGCCAGCAGTTTATTGCCCCGGACAGGCAACACCATATATTTT.

This clonotype has a count of ten or more. CDR3 nucleotide sequence: TGCAGTGCCGTGACTAGCGGAGTCTACGAGCAGTACTTC. This gives the protein CSAVTSGVYEQYF. V usage is TRBV20-1 and J usage is TRBJ2-7; 9 bases are a match to TRBD2. Per the germline V gene, CDR1 is DFQATT and CDR2 is SNEGSKA (reference sequence). This CDR3 contains 13 residues. V gave up 6 bases and J gave up 3 bases; unmatched junction bases: 6.

This clonotype was counted at least ten times. The chain uses TRBV11-2 and TRBJ2-1; possible D gene TRBD2, 5 bases. Germline CDR1 and CDR2: SGHAT and FQNNGV. This CDR3 has 15 residues. Deletions cut 0 bases from V and 12 bases from J, with 18 bases between. CDR3 in amino acids: CASSLDLGASPGQFF. In DNA, the CDR3 is TGTGCCAGCAGCTTAGATTTGGGAGCCTCTCCGGGGCAGTTCTTC.

This chain connects TRBV5-6 to TRBJ2-7; possible D gene TRBD1, 6 bases. Germline CDR1 SGHDT, CDR2 YYEEEE. Deletions cut 4 bases from V and 3 bases from J, with 11 bases between. CDR3 length equals 13 residues. For the CDR3, the DNA is TGTGCCAGCAGCCGCACAGGGAACTACGAGCAGTACTTC. Amino acids: CASSRTGNYEQYF.

In this sample, this clonotype turned up many times. The chain has TRBV28 and TRBJ1-1; D call uncertain. The V end was cut by 4 bases, the J end by 2 bases, with 5 bases between. The CDR3 loop spans 12 amino acids. Germline lookup yields CDR1 MDHEN and CDR2 SYDVKM. In DNA form, the CDR3 reads TGTGCCAGCAGTTGGTCAAACACTGAAGCTTTCTTT. As protein: CASSWSNTEAFF.

The chain combines TRBV6-1 with TRBJ1-2; D remains ambiguous. Deletions cut 8 bases from V and 4 bases from J, with 11 bases between. This CDR3 contains 12 residues. CDR1 is MNHNS, CDR2 SASEGT, per germline. The CDR3 reads CASLSISYGYTF. The DNA for the CDR3 is TGTGCCAGCCTCAGCATCAGCTATGGCTACACCTTC.

This clonotype appeared a few times. The rearrangement uses TRBV29-1 and TRBJ2-3; TRBD1 or TRBD2 may be the D gene (7 bases each). The length of the CDR3 is 16 residues. The germline V gene encodes CDR1 SQVTM and CDR2 ANQGSEA. Between the trimmed V and J ends, which lost 6 bases and 1 base, there was a span of 20 bases. The CDR3 region has the DNA TGCAGCGTCGACAGGGCTAGCGGAAGAGGCACAGATACGCAGTATTTT. Protein: CSVDRASGRGTDTQYF.

This clonotype was seen only a few times. The gene calls are TRBV10-1 and TRBJ2-1; D may be TRBD2 (6 bases). The CDR3 loop spans 12 amino acids. Germline CDR1 WNHNN, CDR2 SYGVQD (reference sequence). V was clipped by 6 bases and J by 7 bases, with 10 bases between them. As DNA, the CDR3 is TGCGCCAGCAGCCCGGCGGGGAATGAGCAGTTCTTC. Amino acid sequence: CASSPAGNEQFF.

This clonotype was recorded many times. This chain connects TRBV7-3 to TRBJ2-1; 11 bases are shared with TRBD2. The ends lost 5 bases at V and 3 bases at J; junction bases unmatched: 3. The CDR3 is 15 residues long. The V gene's germline CDR1 is SGHTA and CDR2 FQGTGA. Here the CDR3 DNA reads TGTGCCAGCAGCATCGGGACTAGCGGCTACAATGAGCAGTTCTTC. Translated, it gives CASSIGTSGYNEQFF.